What follows are 18 T cell receptor beta chains derived from one specimen sequenced in a study of shared clonotypes between healthy human individuals. The protocol was immunoSEQ multiplex PCR, while the TCRdb copy is restricted to in-frame clones and leaves out a portion. The sample shows some 1.1 million clones, around 77% of them seen only once. Sequencing was done on a sample of memory CD4+ T cells from PBMCs. Indicated subset: CD45RA-negative fraction. These receptors all stem from a man younger than 35 in good health. Some clones in this sample may be carry-over from other donors' samples.

The chain combines TRBV7-2 with TRBJ2-3; 12 positions match TRBD2. The junction had 7 bases not matched to a gene; V was cut back by 5 bases and J by 4 bases. CDR1 and CDR2 from the germline V gene are SGHTA and FQGNSA. This CDR3 region has 16 residues. The CDR3 DNA reads as TGTGCCAGCAGCCCGCGACTAGCGGGAGCTTCAGATACGCAGTATTTT. This encodes CASSPRLAGASDTQYF.

V is TRBV29-1 and J is TRBJ2-3; TRBD2 aligns across 7 bases. This CDR3 region has 16 residues. V lost 5 bases and J lost 0; bases outside the gene matches: 11. Per germline, CDR1 SQVTM and CDR2 ANQGSEA. CDR3 region: CSVPAGGWTSTDTQYF. CDR3 nucleotide sequence: TGCAGCGTTCCCGCCGGGGGGTGGACTAGCACAGATACGCAGTATTTT.

J is TRBJ1-2 and V is TRBV7-2; D gene ambiguous. Looked up from germline, CDR1 is SGHTA and CDR2 is FQGNSA. CDR3 length: 15 residues. Trimming took 3 bases from V and 4 from J, leaving 15 bases between them. This CDR3 is CASSFRVGVAYGYTF. The CDR3 bases are TGTGCCAGCAGCTTTCGGGTTGGGGTCGCCTATGGCTACACCTTC.

This clone was detected only a few times. The chain recombines TRBV23-1 with TRBJ2-7; D could derive from TRBD1 or TRBD2 (6 bases each). TRBV23-1 is known as an ORF, though its function is uncertain. CDR3 length: 14 amino acids. The V end was cut by 10 bases, the J end by 3 bases, with 19 bases between. The CDR3 loop reads CATPRDTEFYEQYF. DNA of the CDR3: TGCGCCACTCCGCGGGACACGGAGTTCTACGAGCAGTACTTC.

This chain joins TRBV6-6 and TRBJ2-7, with 10 bases identical to TRBD2. The V segment lost 2 bases and the J segment 3 bases; nucleotides outside the gene matches: 7. This CDR3 is built from 16 residues. Per the germline V gene, CDR1 is MNHNY and CDR2 is SVGAGI (reference sequence). The CDR3 here is CASSYGGSGRSYEQYF. In DNA, the CDR3 is TGTGCCAGCAGTTACGGGGGTAGCGGGAGGAGCTACGAGCAGTACTTC.

This clone has just one count. J is TRBJ1-4 and V is TRBV5-1; unclear D gene. V lost 0 bases to trimming and J lost 10 bases, with 16 bases between them. From germline, CDR1 is SGHRS and CDR2 YFSETQ. The CDR3 contains 15 residues. CDR3 sequence (DNA): TGCGCCAGCAGCTTGGGAACAGCCCCCCGGGGAAAACTGTTTTTT. This translates into CASSLGTAPRGKLFF.

The CDR3 nucleotides are TGTGCCAGCAGCTTAGAAGGGGTGGGGCTTGGGACTGAAGCTTTCTTT. Translating gives CASSLEGVGLGTEAFF. The chain combines TRBV11-2 with TRBJ1-1; D may be TRBD1 (5 bases). This CDR3 has 16 amino acids. In germline, CDR1 is SGHAT, CDR2 FQNNGV. V dropped 0 bases and J dropped 5 bases, with 16 bases sitting between them. Combining the CDR3 with reference TRBV11-2 and TRBJ1-1 gives the whole variable domain EAGVAQSPRYKIIEKRQSVAFWCNPISGHATLYWYQQILGQGPKLLIQFQNNGVVDDSQLPKDRFSAERLKGVDSTLKIQPAKLEDSAVYLCASSLEGVGLGTEAFFGQGTRLTVV.

This chain connects TRBV7-2 to TRBJ1-1; D is possibly TRBD1 (6 bases). V lost 3 bases and J 3 bases, leaving 14 bases between the germline ends. This CDR3 is built from 15 residues. The germline V gene has CDR1 SGHTA and CDR2 FQGNSA. Here the CDR3 DNA reads TGTGCCAGCAGCTTGGGGAGGGCAGGGGACACTGAAGCTTTCTTT. Its protein is CASSLGRAGDTEAFF.

In its sample, this clone was seen many times. The V gene is TRBV5-1, the J gene TRBJ2-1; 9 bases are shared with TRBD2. Germline V gene data show CDR1 as SGHRS and CDR2 as YFSETQ. The V gene end was trimmed by 0 bases and the J gene end by 10 bases; junction bases not matched to a gene: 8. The CDR3 extends over 15 amino acids. The CDR3 nucleotides read TGCGCCAGCAGCTTGGTAGTAGCGGGAGTCCTGGAGCAGTTCTTC. Amino acids: CASSLVVAGVLEQFF.

CDR3 bases: TGTGCCAGCAGCGCGGGGCCGGGTTCCGGCTACACCTTC. It is translated as CASSAGPGSGYTF. This chain links TRBV7-3 with TRBJ1-2; a weak D match, TRBD1 (5 bases). Germline V gene lookup returns CDR1 SGHTA and CDR2 FQGTGA. This CDR3 has 13 residues. V lost 5 bases and J 8 bases, leaving 15 bases between the germline ends.

The chain uses TRBV27 and TRBJ1-2; no reliable D call. There are 16 residues in the CDR3. Germline lookup yields CDR1 MNHEY and CDR2 SMNVEV (reference sequence). V dropped 0 bases and J dropped 4 bases, with 15 bases sitting between them. The CDR3 region is CASSLSLNKRAYGYTF. CDR3 DNA sequence: TGTGCCAGCAGTTTATCCCTCAATAAAAGGGCCTATGGCTACACCTTC.

This chain links TRBV28 with TRBJ2-1; TRBD2 aligns across 7 bases. This CDR3 has 12 amino acids. The ends lost 5 bases at V and 15 bases at J; junction bases unmatched: 10. Germline CDR1 reads MDHEN; CDR2 reads SYDVKM. The CDR3 nucleotides are TGTGCCAGCAGTAGATTTGAGACTAGCTCGTTCTTC. Residues: CASSRFETSSFF.

V gene TRBV15 combines with J gene TRBJ1-4; D unresolved. The CDR3 sequence is 12 residues long. V gave up 6 bases and J gave up 5 bases, with 7 bases separating them. The germline CDR1 and CDR2 sequences are LNHNV and YYDKDF (reference sequence). CDR3 sequence (DNA): TGTGCCACCAGGCGTTCAAATGAAAAACTGTTTTTT. It encodes CATRRSNEKLFF.

This clone was seen a single time. This rearrangement joins TRBV5-6 to TRBJ2-3, with 8 bases matching TRBD2. The CDR3 runs to 15 residues. Germline trimming cut 4 bases from V and 2 bases from J; bases unmatched to any gene: 6. The germline V gene has CDR1 SGHDT and CDR2 YYEEEE. The CDR3, as DNA: TGTGCCAGCAGCCTAATAGCGGGAAACACAGATACGCAGTATTTT. Translated, it gives CASSLIAGNTDTQYF.

The chain links TRBV5-1 to TRBJ2-1; 11 positions match TRBD2. The CDR3 is 17 residues long. Germline V lookup: CDR1 SGHRS, CDR2 YFSETQ. With V trimmed by 1 base and J by 4 bases, 7 bases remained unmatched. CDR3 nucleotide sequence: TGCGCCAGCAGCTTGCGGCCTAGCGGGAGGTCATACAATGAGCAGTTCTTC. Protein product: CASSLRPSGRSYNEQFF.

This chain joins TRBV7-2 and TRBJ1-3, with D possibly matching TRBD1 (5 bases). Germline V gene lookup returns CDR1 SGHTA and CDR2 FQGNSA. V gave up 5 bases and J gave up 0 bases, with 11 bases separating them. The CDR3 covers 15 residues. The CDR3 spells CASSQGDFSGNTIYF. The CDR3 nucleotides read TGTGCCAGCAGCCAAGGGGACTTCTCTGGAAACACCATATATTTT.

Concerning this clone itself: A much larger clone lies one base from this, so it may be a read error. This sample also contains other DNA sequences that code for the same CDR3. This CDR3 is CASSLQQNTEAFF. The DNA for the CDR3 is TGTGCCAGCAGCTTACAACAGAACACTGAAGCTTTCTTT. The chain uses TRBV7-3 and TRBJ1-1; D not certain. V was cut by 2 bases and J by 1 base, with 5 bases left in between. The CDR3 has 13 amino acids. Germline CDR1 and CDR2: SGHTA and FQGTGA.

The V and J genes are TRBV7-3 and TRBJ1-1, with a weak D call TRBD1 (5 bases). Per the germline V gene, CDR1 is SGHTA and CDR2 is FQGTGA. Trimming left V 5 bases short and J 5 bases short, with 15 bases between. The CDR3 runs 14 residues. The CDR3 DNA sequence: TGTGCCAGCAGCGCCTACAGGAGTGAGACTGAAGCTTTCTTT. Translation: CASSAYRSETEAFF.